The 23 T cell receptor beta chains listed next were all sequenced from one sample in a study of cytomegalovirus exposure and HLA in healthy donors. A multiplex PCR was run with 60 Vbeta primers and 13 Jbeta primers. The protocol was immunoSEQ multiplex PCR, while the TCRdb copy is restricted to in-frame clones and leaves out a portion. The data contain around 200,000 clones, approximately 78% of them singletons. The sequencing sample was made of PBMCs. The receptor set was obtained from a woman in her 40s in good health and CMV-seronegative.

This sequence joins TRBV2 and TRBJ2-5, with TRBD1 as a possible D gene (6 bases). The J call is in doubt because the DNA end fits TRBJ2-7 better. This CDR3 spans 16 amino acids. Germline CDR1 and CDR2: SNHLY and FYNNEI. This CDR3 is CASSRPGTSNSYEQYF. The CDR3 coding sequence is TGTGCCAGCAGTCGGCCAGGGACATCCAATTCCTACGAGCAGTACTTC.

This clone has just a few counts. The rearrangement links TRBV7-9 to TRBJ1-2; no reliable D call. Trimming pared 2 bases from V and 3 bases from J, leaving 16 bases between. The germline CDR1 and CDR2 sequences are SEHNR and FQNEAQ (reference sequence). The CDR3 length is 16 residues. The CDR3 DNA sequence: TGTGCCAGCAGCTTAAATGACGCTACGCTAGACTATGGCTACACCTTC. Translating gives CASSLNDATLDYGYTF.

V is TRBV2 and J is TRBJ2-2, with D unresolved. Trimming left V 8 bases short and J 4 bases short, with 14 bases between. The CDR3 is 14 residues long. Germline lookup yields CDR1 SNHLY and CDR2 FYNNEI. Here the CDR3 DNA reads TGTGCCAGCCTATTTATACTGAGCACCGGGGAGCTGTTTTTT. It yields the protein CASLFILSTGELFF.

The chain employs TRBV6-5 and TRBJ2-2; 8 bases fit TRBD1. Looked up from germline, CDR1 is MNHEY and CDR2 is SVGAGI. CDR3 size: 15 residues. V lost 0 bases and J lost 4; bases outside the gene matches: 1. This CDR3 reads CASSYSGQGTGELFF. CDR3 sequence (DNA): TGTGCCAGCAGTTACTCAGGACAGGGCACCGGGGAGCTGTTTTTT.

The V and J genes are TRBV21-1 and TRBJ2-3; TRBD1 is the table's D call and was not checked against the DNA. TRBV21-1 is a known pseudogene. CDR3 size: 15 residues. The CDR3 region is CASSKIPHPWDTQYF. The CDR3 DNA follows: TGTGCCAGCAGCAAAATTCCACACCCGTGGGATACGCAGTATTTT.

This chain's CDR3 is CASSSGLSNEQFF. The DNA for the CDR3 is TGTGCCAGCAGCTCGGGACTCTCCAATGAGCAGTTCTTC. This chain links TRBV11-2 with TRBJ2-1; a possible D gene is TRBD2 (6 bases). This CDR3 has 13 amino acids. Between the trimmed V and J ends, which lost 4 bases and 6 bases, there was a span of 10 bases. Germline loops: CDR1 SGHAT, CDR2 FQNNGV. The full variable domain, its missing parts supplied by reference TRBV11-2 and TRBJ2-1, is EAGVAQSPRYKIIEKRQSVAFWCNPISGHATLYWYQQILGQGPKLLIQFQNNGVVDDSQLPKDRFSAERLKGVDSTLKIQPAKLEDSAVYLCASSSGLSNEQFFGPGTRLTVL.

The chain is built from TRBV7-8 and TRBJ2-3; TRBD2 agrees at 12 bases. Per germline, CDR1 SGHVS and CDR2 FQNEAQ. The CDR3 runs to 17 residues. V gave up 4 bases and J gave up 2 bases; unmatched junction bases: 7. The CDR3 bases are TGTGCCAGCAGCTCTCTTGGGACTAGCGGGTCCACAGATACGCAGTATTTT. Encoded protein: CASSSLGTSGSTDTQYF.

The rearrangement joins TRBV27 to TRBJ2-7; D is perhaps TRBD2 (6 bases). CDR3 length equals 14 residues. The V gene's germline CDR1 is MNHEY and CDR2 SMNVEV (reference sequence). Trimming took 4 bases from V and 2 from J, leaving 12 bases between them. For the CDR3, the DNA is TGTGCCAGCAGTTCACCGGGACTTACCTACGAGCAGTACTTC. Protein: CASSSPGLTYEQYF.

The chain combines TRBV5-1 with TRBJ2-7; TRBD2 might be the D (6 bases). This CDR3 contains 13 residues. Per germline, CDR1 SGHRS and CDR2 YFSETQ. Trimming stripped 9 bases from V and 6 bases from J, with 19 bases between. CDR3 nucleotides: TGCGCCACCTACGAGCCGGGGGACCGCGAGCAGTACTTC. It specifies CATYEPGDREQYF. Filled out from reference TRBV5-1 and TRBJ2-7, the complete variable domain reads KAGVTQTPRYLIKTRGQQVTLSCSPISGHRSVSWYQQTPGQGLQFLFEYFSETQRNKGNFPGRFSGRQFSNSRSEMNVSTLELGDSALYLCATYEPGDREQYFGPGTRLTVT.

Only one count was recorded for this clone. The chain joins TRBV7-9 to TRBJ1-2; D is possibly TRBD1 (5 bases). CDR1 is SEHNR and CDR2 is FQNEAQ in the germline V gene (reference sequence). This CDR3 is 13 amino acids long. V was trimmed by 3 bases and J by 4 bases, leaving 9 bases between them. The DNA of the CDR3 is TGTGCCAGCAGCTTTGGACAAGTCTATGGCTACACCTTC. It encodes CASSFGQVYGYTF.

The chain has TRBV28 and TRBJ1-1; 12 bases fit TRBD1. The CDR3 consists of 14 residues. With 5 bases clipped from V and 10 bases from J, the junction kept 8 bases outside the gene matches. Germline CDR1 reads MDHEN; CDR2 reads SYDVKM. DNA for the CDR3: TGTGCCAGCAGTGGGACAGGGGGCGTCATAGCAGCTTTCTTT. Translated: CASSGTGGVIAAFF. Full variable domain (remainder filled in from reference TRBV28 and TRBJ1-1): DVKVTQSSRYLVKRTGEKVFLECVQDMDHENMFWYRQDPGLGLRLIYFSYDVKMKEKGDIPEGYSVSREKKERFSLILESASTNQTSMYLCASSGTGGVIAAFFGQGTRLTVV.

The gene calls are TRBV6-6 and TRBJ2-1; weak D call: TRBD2 (6 bases). Trimming left V 0 bases short and J 9 bases short, with 15 bases between. The CDR3 sequence is 15 residues long. Germline V lookup: CDR1 MNHNY, CDR2 SVGAGI (reference sequence). The CDR3 nucleotides are TGTGCCAGCAGTTACTCGACGTCGGGAGTGGCTGAGCAGTTCTTC. As protein: CASSYSTSGVAEQFF.

This clone has just a few counts. The chain combines TRBV13 with TRBJ2-5; TRBD1 aligns across 7 bases. Trimming removed 5 bases from V and 2 bases from J; junction bases left unmatched: 5. This CDR3 comprises 14 residues. Germline CDR1 and CDR2: PRHDT and FYEKMQ (reference sequence). This CDR3 reads CASSIRQGQETQYF. The CDR3, as DNA: TGTGCCAGCAGCATTCGACAGGGACAAGAGACCCAGTACTTC.

The genes are TRBV11-2 and TRBJ2-1, with 10 bases fitting TRBD2. This CDR3 has 17 amino acids. The germline V gene encodes CDR1 SGHAT and CDR2 FQNNGV. The trim removed 5 bases at V and 7 bases at J, leaving 14 bases unmatched. The CDR3 nucleotides read TGTGCCAGCAGCCTTCGGAGCGGGAGGGCCCAAGGGAATGAGCAGTTCTTC. Protein product: CASSLRSGRAQGNEQFF.

V gene TRBV5-1 combines with J gene TRBJ2-3, with D possibly matching TRBD1 (5 bases). Deletions cut 4 bases from V and 1 base from J, with 10 bases between. Per germline, CDR1 SGHRS and CDR2 YFSETQ. The CDR3 is 14 residues long. The CDR3 region is CASSMTARTDTQYF. The CDR3 DNA reads as TGCGCCAGCAGCATGACAGCCCGCACAGATACGCAGTATTTT.

CDR3 amino acids: CASTVQGLDGELFF. The CDR3 DNA reads TGTGCCAGCACTGTCCAGGGGCTCGACGGGGAGCTGTTTTTT. This chain links TRBV28 with TRBJ2-2; perhaps TRBD1 as D (6 bases). CDR3 length equals 14 residues. Per the germline V gene, CDR1 is MDHEN and CDR2 is SYDVKM. Trimming shortened V by 7 bases and J by 7 bases, and 16 bases separated the two germline ends.

The chain is built from TRBV5-1 and TRBJ2-2; 10 bases line up with TRBD1. The germline V gene has CDR1 SGHRS and CDR2 YFSETQ. The length of the CDR3 is 14 residues. V lost 4 bases to trimming and J lost 4 bases; unmatched junction nucleotides: 1. The CDR3 here is CASSRDRGTGELFF. CDR3 coding DNA: TGCGCCAGCAGCCGGGACAGGGGCACCGGGGAGCTGTTTTTT. The full variable domain, rest sourced from reference TRBV5-1 and TRBJ2-2, is KAGVTQTPRYLIKTRGQQVTLSCSPISGHRSVSWYQQTPGQGLQFLFEYFSETQRNKGNFPGRFSGRQFSNSRSEMNVSTLELGDSALYLCASSRDRGTGELFFGEGSRLTVL.

This chain uses TRBV27 with TRBJ2-7, with D possibly matching TRBD2 (6 bases). Trimming stripped 5 bases from V and 7 bases from J, with 12 bases between. The CDR3 is 12 amino acids. The germline gives CDR1 MNHEY, CDR2 SMNVEV (reference sequence). DNA for the CDR3: TGTGCCAGCAGTCCCACGGGACTTGAGCAGTACTTC. This gives the protein CASSPTGLEQYF.

V is TRBV6-1 and J is TRBJ1-5; tentative D call: TRBD1 (5 bases). The V gene's germline CDR1 is MNHNS and CDR2 SASEGT. Deletions cut 5 bases from V and 0 bases from J, with 11 bases between. This CDR3 comprises 15 residues. In nucleotides, the CDR3 is TGTGCCAGCAGTAGACAGACATATAGCAATCAGCCCCAGCATTTT. This gives the protein CASSRQTYSNQPQHF.

This chain joins TRBV28 and TRBJ1-5; D not resolved. Trimming removed 3 bases from V and 7 bases from J, with 13 bases in between. The CDR3 is 14 residues long. The germline V gene encodes CDR1 MDHEN and CDR2 SYDVKM. Written as DNA, the CDR3 is TGTGCCAGCAGTTTCGGGAGGGTTGAACAGCCCCAGCATTTT. Its protein product is CASSFGRVEQPQHF.

The rearrangement links TRBV10-1 to TRBJ1-5, with 7 nucleotides matching TRBD1. Germline V CDR1 and CDR2: WNHNN, SYGVQD (reference sequence). Trimming at V came to 7 bases and at J to 7 bases, leaving 7 bases not matched to a gene. The CDR3 length is 13 residues. CDR3 in amino acids: CASTRGGPQPQHF. The DNA of the CDR3 is TGCGCCAGCACCCGAGGGGGCCCCCAGCCCCAGCATTTT.

The chain employs TRBV27 and TRBJ2-1, with 7 bases lining up with TRBD2. Germline assignment: CDR1 MNHEY and CDR2 SMNVEV (reference sequence). J was trimmed by 1 base and V by 1 base; bases with no gene match: 13. This CDR3 region has 19 residues. The CDR3 loop reads CASSLFPPSGTTSYNEQFF. CDR3 in DNA: TGTGCCAGCAGTTTATTTCCCCCGAGCGGGACTACATCCTACAATGAGCAGTTCTTC.

The chain is built from TRBV7-3 and TRBJ2-1; maybe TRBD1 (6 bases). The germline CDR1 and CDR2 sequences are SGHTA and FQGTGA. The CDR3 contains 17 residues. V shed 6 bases and J shed 2 bases, with 20 bases lying between them. CDR3 nucleotide sequence: TGTGCCAGCAGAGATCCTTTTAAGGACAGTGCCTACAATGAGCAGTTCTTC. Translating it yields CASRDPFKDSAYNEQFF. The full variable domain, in which reference TRBV7-3 and TRBJ2-1 provide the parts outside the CDR3, is GAGVSQTPSNKVTEKGKYVELRCDPISGHTALYWYRQSLGQGPEFLIYFQGTGAADDSGLPNDRFFAVRPEGSVSTLKIQRTERGDSAVYLCASRDPFKDSAYNEQFFGPGTRLTVL.